These 26 T cell receptor beta chains originate from one sample sequenced in a study of blood T cell repertoires in COVID-19. Profiled with immunoSEQ multiplex PCR; TCRdb holds only in-frame clones, not every one. Among about 250,000 clones listed, roughly 84% were seen once. The sequenced sample was peripheral blood. Receptors were obtained from a man aged 50-60 years with active or convalescent COVID-19.

The chain is built from TRBV3-1 (or the pseudogene TRBV3-2) and TRBJ1-1; perhaps TRBD1 as D (6 bases). The CDR3 has 15 amino acids. V lost 5 bases and J lost 2, with 15 bases in between. Germline CDR1 and CDR2: LGHDT and YNNKEL (reference sequence). The CDR3 DNA reads as TGTGCCAGCAGCGGGTACCAGGGGAGAAACACTGAAGCTTTCTTT. Amino acids: CASSGYQGRNTEAFF.

This rearrangement joins TRBV4-3 to TRBJ2-1; 8 nucleotides agree with TRBD2. CDR1 and CDR2 from the germline V gene are LGHNA and YSLEER. With V trimmed by 1 base and J by 2 bases, 4 bases remained unmatched. There are 16 residues in the CDR3. DNA for the CDR3: TGCGCCAGCAGCCAAGCAGCGGGGGCCACCTACAATGAGCAGTTCTTC. Residues: CASSQAAGATYNEQFF.

The V and J genes are TRBV7-3 and TRBJ2-3; TRBD2 might be the D (5 bases). Germline V gives CDR1 SGHTA, CDR2 FQGTGA. V dropped 0 bases and J dropped 5 bases, with 15 bases sitting between them. This CDR3 is 16 amino acids long. The chain's CDR3 is CASSLTLAGGLDTQYF. The CDR3 nucleotides read TGTGCCAGCAGCTTAACTTTGGCGGGCGGATTAGATACGCAGTATTTT.

The chain links TRBV28 to TRBJ1-2; 9 nucleotides match TRBD1. The junction had 8 bases not matched to a gene; V was cut back by 1 base and J by 8 bases. Germline CDR1 is MDHEN and CDR2 is SYDVKM. CDR3 length: 15 residues. The CDR3 protein is CASSLYSGQGDGYTF. The CDR3 coding sequence is TGTGCCAGCAGTTTATATTCGGGACAGGGTGACGGCTACACCTTC.

The J gene is TRBJ1-3, the V gene TRBV27; 7 bases match TRBD1. CDR3 length: 16 amino acids. Germline-derived CDR1 and CDR2 are MNHEY and SMNVEV (reference sequence). With V trimmed by 5 bases and J by 0 bases, 7 bases remained unmatched. CDR3 coding DNA: TGTGCCAGCAGTCCAGTCTGGACAGGCTCTGGAAACACCATATATTTT. Translating gives CASSPVWTGSGNTIYF.

This chain connects TRBV25-1 to TRBJ1-4, with a possible D match to TRBD1 (6 bases). This CDR3 has 12 residues. V was trimmed by 7 bases and J by 8 bases, leaving 11 bases between them. Looked up from germline, CDR1 is MGHDK and CDR2 is SYGVNS. The CDR3: CASNLGTEKLFF. Written as DNA, the CDR3 is TGTGCCAGCAATCTCGGGACAGAAAAACTGTTTTTT.

In this sample, this clone turned up a few times. The chain is built from TRBV30 and TRBJ1-2; D gene unclear. Trimming removed 2 bases at V and 4 bases at J, with 5 bases between. The CDR3 runs to 11 residues. Germline loops: CDR1 GTSNPN, CDR2 SVGIG (reference sequence). DNA of the CDR3: TGTGCCTGGAGTCACAGCTATGGCTACACCTTC. Protein product: CAWSHSYGYTF.

The chain employs TRBV6-5 and TRBJ2-5; 9 positions match TRBD1. CDR3 size: 15 residues. The germline V gene has CDR1 MNHEY and CDR2 SVGAGI. J was trimmed by 5 bases and V by 6 bases; bases with no gene match: 10. The CDR3 DNA is TGTGCCAGCAGCCTCTTCGGGACAGGGAGGGAGACCCAGTACTTC. Amino acids: CASSLFGTGRETQYF.

This clone was recorded only once. The V call is TRBV6-2 or TRBV6-3, the J call TRBJ2-1, with TRBD1 identical over 8 bases. CDR1 MNHEY and CDR2 SVGEGT come from the germline V gene. Trimming cost V 6 bases and J 1 base; bases outside gene matches: 5. The CDR3 is 15 residues long. The CDR3 nucleotides are TGTGCCAGCAGCCCCAGGGGGCTATCCTACAATGAGCAGTTCTTC. It codes for CASSPRGLSYNEQFF.

J is TRBJ1-6 and V is TRBV27; a possible D gene is TRBD1 (6 bases). Germline lookup yields CDR1 MNHEY and CDR2 SMNVEV (reference sequence). The CDR3 loop spans 15 amino acids. V gave up 6 bases and J gave up 3 bases, with 12 bases separating them. CDR3 residues: CASRPGHLYNSPLHF. The DNA for the CDR3 is TGTGCCAGCAGGCCGGGACACCTCTATAATTCACCCCTCCACTTT.

This clone was recorded many times. The V and J genes are TRBV5-1 and TRBJ2-1; 7 nucleotides line up with TRBD2. There are 15 residues in the CDR3. With 0 bases clipped from V and 7 bases from J, the junction kept 7 bases outside the gene matches. Germline V gives CDR1 SGHRS, CDR2 YFSETQ. The CDR3 coding sequence is TGCGCCAGCAGCTTGGCGGGACTACGCGGGAATGAGCAGTTCTTC. Its translation is CASSLAGLRGNEQFF.

The chain combines TRBV19 with TRBJ2-3, with TRBD1 matching 8 bases. This CDR3 has 11 residues. The V gene end was trimmed by 10 bases and the J gene end by 6 bases; junction bases not matched to a gene: 3. Germline CDR1 and CDR2: LNHDA and SQIVND (reference sequence). The chain's CDR3 is CATNRGDTQYF. DNA of the CDR3: TGTGCCACCAACAGGGGGGATACGCAGTATTTT.

This sequence joins TRBV25-1 and TRBJ2-1; D not resolved. Trimming took off 1 base at V and 3 bases at J, with 4 bases between the two ends. The germline V gene has CDR1 MGHDK and CDR2 SYGVNS. The CDR3 extends over 13 amino acids. The CDR3 sequence: CASSEFSYNEQFF. The CDR3 coding sequence is TGTGCCAGCAGTGAATTTAGCTACAATGAGCAGTTCTTC.

The chain employs TRBV7-2 and TRBJ2-5, with D uncertain. CDR1 is SGHTA, CDR2 FQGNSA, per germline. This CDR3 has 14 residues. Trimming cost V 1 base and J 2 bases, with 8 bases left between them. The CDR3 region is CASSLVPQQETQYF. CDR3 nucleotides: TGTGCCAGCAGCTTAGTACCTCAGCAAGAGACCCAGTACTTC.

This sequence joins TRBV18 and TRBJ1-6; D call uncertain. The CDR3 runs 15 residues. CDR1 KGHSH and CDR2 LQKENI come from the germline V gene. V lost 4 bases, J lost 8 bases, and 15 bases lay in between. CDR3 residues: CASSQREPGDSPLHF. The CDR3 bases are TGTGCCAGCTCACAACGGGAACCTGGGGATTCACCCCTCCACTTT.

The rearrangement links TRBV5-6 to TRBJ2-2, with D possibly matching TRBD1 (6 bases). V lost 2 bases to trimming and J lost 3 bases, with 11 bases between them. This CDR3 comprises 15 residues. Germline V lookup: CDR1 SGHDT, CDR2 YYEEEE. CDR3 DNA: TGTGCCAGCAGCTTCCGGGACAAGGACACCGGGGAGCTGTTTTTT. Encoded protein: CASSFRDKDTGELFF.

The sample holds a few counts of this clone. V is TRBV7-7 and J is TRBJ1-3; D remains ambiguous. Germline values: CDR1 SSHAT, CDR2 FNYEAQ (reference sequence). Trimming took off 5 bases at V and 3 bases at J, with 8 bases between the two ends. The CDR3 is 13 residues long. The CDR3 DNA follows: TGTGCCAGCAGCCGAGGGTTTGGAAACACCATATATTTT. Translation: CASSRGFGNTIYF.

CDR3 sequence (DNA): TGCGCCAGCAGCTTGGGCAGGACTGCAACTAATGAAAAACTGTTTTTT. Encoded protein: CASSLGRTATNEKLFF. The V gene is TRBV5-1, the J gene TRBJ1-4; D is unclear. The CDR3 is 16 residues long. The germline V and J ends were trimmed by 0 bases and 0 bases, with 9 bases remaining between them. Looked up from germline, CDR1 is SGHRS and CDR2 is YFSETQ.

The V gene is TRBV28, the J gene TRBJ2-3; 8 bases are a match to TRBD2. Per the germline V gene, CDR1 is MDHEN and CDR2 is SYDVKM. The CDR3 extends over 17 amino acids. The trim removed 3 bases at V and 2 bases at J, leaving 10 bases unmatched. CDR3 region: CASSFLGTSGDTDTQYF. The CDR3, as DNA: TGTGCCAGCAGTTTCCTGGGCACTAGCGGCGACACAGATACGCAGTATTTT. Combining the CDR3 with reference TRBV28 and TRBJ2-3 gives the whole variable domain DVKVTQSSRYLVKRTGEKVFLECVQDMDHENMFWYRQDPGLGLRLIYFSYDVKMKEKGDIPEGYSVSREKKERFSLILESASTNQTSMYLCASSFLGTSGDTDTQYFGPGTRLTVL.

The rearrangement joins TRBV5-6 to TRBJ2-1; D is ambiguous. The CDR3 runs to 13 residues. With 1 base removed from V and 5 bases from J, the gap between germline ends came to 7 bases. CDR1 is SGHDT and CDR2 is YYEEEE in the germline V gene. CDR3 nucleotides: TGTGCCAGCAGCTTGAATGTAGACAATGAGCAGTTCTTC. Protein: CASSLNVDNEQFF.

The J gene is TRBJ2-3, the V gene TRBV21-1; TRBD2 is the table's D call, not checked against the DNA. TRBV21-1 is a pseudogene. This CDR3 has 20 amino acids. The CDR3 sequence is CASSKALGLHVLTSTDTQYF. The DNA of the CDR3 is TGTGCCAGCAGCAAAGCGCTCGGACTACACGTTTTAACTAGCACAGATACGCAGTATTTT.

The chain uses TRBV6-5 and TRBJ1-1; D remains ambiguous. Looked up from germline, CDR1 is MNHEY and CDR2 is SVGAGI. This CDR3 is built from 14 residues. Trimming cost V 7 bases and J 1 base, with 13 bases left between them. The CDR3 region is CASTVTSPNTEAFF. The CDR3 DNA is TGTGCCAGCACTGTGACAAGCCCGAACACTGAAGCTTTCTTT.

The chain couples TRBV7-9 to TRBJ1-1; 8 bases are shared with TRBD1. The CDR3 consists of 16 residues. V was clipped by 6 bases and J by 2 bases; unmatched bases: 11. Germline V lookup: CDR1 SEHNR, CDR2 FQNEAQ (reference sequence). CDR3 protein: CASSHKATGGNTEAFF. CDR3 DNA sequence: TGTGCCAGCAGTCACAAAGCAACAGGGGGTAACACTGAAGCTTTCTTT.

The sample holds a few counts of this clone. The rearrangement links TRBV25-1 to TRBJ1-1, with 10 bases identical to TRBD1. This CDR3 contains 14 residues. Germline CDR1 MGHDK, CDR2 SYGVNS. V was clipped by 7 bases and J by 0 bases; unmatched bases: 2. CDR3 residues: CASKGQGMNTEAFF. The CDR3 bases are TGTGCCAGCAAGGGACAGGGGATGAACACTGAAGCTTTCTTT.

The CDR3 sequence is CASSGPGQGARVANTGELFF. CDR3 bases: TGTGCCAGTAGTGGACCGGGACAGGGGGCGAGGGTGGCGAACACCGGGGAGCTGTTTTTT. The V and J genes are TRBV19 and TRBJ2-2; TRBD1 agrees at 12 bases. The CDR3 is 20 amino acids. J was trimmed by 0 bases and V by 5 bases; bases with no gene match: 13. Germline CDR1 reads LNHDA; CDR2 reads SQIVND (reference sequence).

This clone has just one count. The chain combines TRBV6-5 with TRBJ1-1; D gene unclear. CDR1 and CDR2 from the germline V gene are MNHEY and SVGAGI. This CDR3 contains 15 residues. The V and J ends lost 6 bases and 3 bases respectively, with 17 bases between them. CDR3 DNA sequence: TGTGCCAGCAGACCCGTGGGAGGGTGGGACACTGAAGCTTTCTTT. It is translated as CASRPVGGWDTEAFF.